The clone carrying this T cell receptor beta chain was detected ten times or more. The data belong to a study of regulatory T cells in long-lasting Graves disease. CDR3 size: 13 residues. V lost 5 bases, J lost 4 bases, and 10 bases lay in between. Germline values: CDR1 MDHEN, CDR2 SYDVKM. Sequencing libraries for TCR beta were prepared with iRepertoire HTBI primers and Arm-PCR of CDR3 regions. TCRdb ran MiXCR on the multiplex PCR reads and lists one entry per CDR3 protein. In the table there are roughly 360,000 distinct CDR3 sequences, 12% of which are singletons. Time point denoted: newly diagnosed GD, antithyroid drugs for less than 3 months. With RNA extracted from PBMCs as input, the TCR library was made. The data were also submitted as part of a second study, on T cells in Graves' hyperthyroidism and ophthalmopathy.

The source is a woman aged 18-29 years with Graves disease. V usage is TRBV28 and J usage is TRBJ2-3; D remains ambiguous. This specimen was peripheral blood mononuclear cells (PBMCs), taken at new diagnosis, from a patient treated with antithyroid drugs. CDR3 in amino acids: CASSETVSDTQYF. CDR3 nucleotides: TGTGCCAGCAGTGAGACTGTATCAGATACGCAGTATTTT.